This T cell receptor beta chain was recorded in a study of blood T cell repertoires in COVID-19. Study summary: In each case, the material was cDNA or gDNA derived from T cells, B-cell-depleted T cells, or PBMCs.

This study enrolled people aged 18 to 89 from about two dozen US geographic areas. Cohorts were based on clinical histories the participants reported. With 8 bases removed from V and 4 bases from J, the gap between germline ends came to 12 bases. This CDR3 contains 13 residues. CDR1 and CDR2 from the germline V gene are MNHEY and SMNVEV (reference sequence). Original data processing: Estimation of nucleated cell counts relied on the amplification of reference gene primers. TCRdb's table, derived via immunoSEQ multiplex PCR, lists solely in-frame clones and lacks some. V and J calls and clone size are given by that table; D and trimming were obtained from the DNA. The sample yields 400,000 to 500,000 clones, approximately 88% seen once.

The rearrangement uses TRBV27 and TRBJ2-1; D is perhaps TRBD2 (5 bases). This receptor was taken from a woman in her forties who had recovered from COVID-19. Sequences were obtained from PBMCs or T cells enriched from blood (not recorded which). CDR3 loop: CASAGGIYNEQFF. As DNA, the CDR3 is TGTGCCAGCGCGGGCGGAATTTACAATGAGCAGTTCTTC.